These 7 T cell receptor beta chains came from one sample sequenced in a study of cytomegalovirus exposure and HLA in healthy donors. Primers for the PCR totalled 60 Vbeta and 13 Jbeta. Produced via immunoSEQ multiplex PCR; TCRdb's table is partial and in-frame only. The repertoire includes 150,000 to 200,000 clones, roughly 12% of them detected once, and about 8% sits in the top ten. Sequencing was carried out using PBMCs. These receptors were taken from a man aged 45 to 65 in good health and CMV-seropositive.

This clone was counted only a few times. The same CDR3 arises from other DNA sequences in this sample as well. V gene TRBV6-5 combines with J gene TRBJ1-1; maybe TRBD1 (5 bases). CDR1 is MNHEY, CDR2 SVGAGI, per germline. Deletions cut 2 bases from V and 5 bases from J, with 18 bases between. The CDR3 length is 16 residues. CDR3 in amino acids: CASSYPSGGLGTEAFF. The CDR3 DNA sequence: TGTGCCAGCAGTTACCCATCGGGGGGATTGGGGACTGAAGCTTTCTTT.

The chain is built from TRBV6-6 and TRBJ1-3, with 7 bases lining up with TRBD1. There are 16 residues in the CDR3. After removal of 8 bases from V and 0 bases from J, the junction contained 10 bases not matched to a gene. Germline V gene lookup returns CDR1 MNHNY and CDR2 SVGAGI (reference sequence). The CDR3 DNA reads TGTGCCAGCTTACCCGGGAGGGGGCCCTCTGGAAACACCATATATTTT. It encodes CASLPGRGPSGNTIYF.

In this sample, this clone turned up a few times. V and J are TRBV9 and TRBJ2-3; no reliable D call. The CDR3 spans 13 residues. CDR1 is SGDLS, CDR2 YYNGEE, per germline. V lost 3 bases, J lost 0 bases, and 5 bases lay in between. The CDR3 region is CASSGASTDTQYF. Written as DNA, the CDR3 is TGTGCCAGCAGCGGGGCGAGCACAGATACGCAGTATTTT.

V and J are TRBV6-6 and TRBJ1-5; TRBD1 agrees at 7 bases. Germline V CDR1 and CDR2: MNHNY, SVGAGI (reference sequence). The CDR3 spans 14 residues. J lost 2 bases, V lost 5 bases, and 3 bases had no gene match. The CDR3 DNA sequence: TGTGCCAGCAGTACTACAGGGGGCAATCAGCCCCAGCATTTT. It is translated as CASSTTGGNQPQHF.

The sample holds a few counts of this clone. CDR3 nucleotides: TGTGCCAGCAGTGACGGGACAGAAACTTTCTTT. It yields the protein CASSDGTETFF. The chain carries TRBV6-4 and TRBJ1-1; 7 nucleotides align to TRBD1. Germline V gene sequence: CDR1 MRHNA, CDR2 SNTAGT. Trimming removed 2 bases from V and 12 bases from J; junction bases left unmatched: 3. This CDR3 comprises 11 residues.

This clone was observed a few times. The V and J genes are TRBV5-4 and TRBJ2-5; weak D call: TRBD1 (6 bases). Germline CDR1 reads SGHNT; CDR2 reads YYREEE (reference sequence). V lost 0 bases, J lost 3 bases, and 9 bases lay in between. The CDR3 has 14 residues. This chain's CDR3 is CASSLDHREETQYF. In nucleotides, the CDR3 is TGTGCCAGCAGCTTGGATCACAGGGAAGAGACCCAGTACTTC.

V usage is TRBV5-4 and J usage is TRBJ2-5; 7 bases match TRBD1. J was trimmed by 0 bases and V by 8 bases; bases with no gene match: 7. The CDR3 spans 14 residues. Per germline, CDR1 SGHNT and CDR2 YYREEE (reference sequence). This CDR3 is CASRQGADQETQYF. In nucleotides, the CDR3 is TGTGCCAGTCGACAGGGCGCCGACCAAGAGACCCAGTACTTC.